This entry is about one T cell receptor (beta chain). Its antigen has not been determined. Per-base quality was not reported, and no clone a single base away is much larger than it. Each donor gave one peripheral blood draw, approximately 110 mL on average, collected into heparinised tubes. A BD FACSAria II and a panel including CD45RO, CCR7, CD25, CD127, CD95 and CD27 were used to sort naive, central memory, regulatory and stem cell-like memory CD4+ T cells. Purity was above 98% for every sorted population. Right away, PBMCs were isolated by Lymphoprep density gradient centrifugation and were stained directly, with no culture step. Samples were stained and sorted in pairs, with one healthy donor and one patient per experiment, so that batch effects were minimized. The data originate from a study of beta chain features in type 1 diabetes (dated by TCRdb to 2017 to 2018). In terms of the full investigation: Mean age, gender distribution, total cell number and subset yield were not different between patients and healthy donors. In the study, TCRB repertoires of sorted circulating CD4+ T cell subsets from recently diagnosed type 1 diabetes patients were compared with those of matched healthy donors. A total of 100 million to 110 million sorted cells were examined across all samples, and a strong correlation was observed between cell number per subset and RNA yield. Naive and central memory subsets were obtained from all 30 or so donors, but regulatory and stem cell-like memory subsets were isolated from only 8 patients and roughly 8 healthy donors.

The full study reports these points: Naive, central memory and regulatory TCRB repertoires appeared to be more alike among patients than among healthy donors. At VDJ recombination sites, type 1 diabetes patients had fewer insertions and more deleted nucleotides, which implies abnormalities in thymic rearrangement. Only small numbers of individuals were included in the HLA sub-analyses, which left unresolved whether HLA type had any influence on TCRB rearrangement. Because cDNA rather than genomic DNA was sequenced, highly expressing activated cells could have been over-represented, although no difference in activation and CD3 levels was found between groups. PCR may preferentially amplify shorter templates, but because patient and control samples were amplified and corrected together, any resulting skew would affect both groups equally. In all four CD4+ subsets, TCRB CDR3 length was moderately but significantly shorter in type 1 diabetes patients.

All of the isolated RNA was reverse transcribed with the High Capacity cDNA Reverse Transcription Kit, so expressed TCRB transcripts were sequenced. Deep immunoSEQ sequencing was applied to naive, central memory and regulatory T cell samples, giving an average of approximately 4 million total reads per sample. After sorted cells were lysed in RLT buffer, RNA was extracted with DNase-treated RNeasy Micro or Mini kits, with the choice depending on cell number. Each cell subset was processed on its own to prevent cross-contamination, while patient and healthy donor samples were processed together. TCRB sequences were amplified from cDNA with the immunoSEQ multiplex PCR, producing 87-bp fragments spanning the CDR3 region. Sequencing of the amplicons was performed on the Illumina HiSeq platform. The published analysis was carried out like this. PCR bias was computationally corrected using synthetic template baselines, reads within Hamming distance 2 were collapsed, and singletons that could not be merged were discarded. By aligning reads against IMGT, V, D and J genes, CDR3 length, and insertions or deletions at six rearrangement sites were assigned. Within each subset, clonotype counts were normalized to sorted cell number, and only after that were true diversity and Gini coefficients computed with the tcR R package. The overlap coefficient, calculated on TCRB nucleotide sequences, was used to measure repertoire sharing. Out-of-frame TCRB sequences from naive cells were analyzed to stand in for the pre-selection repertoire. Imported from immuneACCESS, the table was reduced by TCRdb to in-frame sequences with V and J called. These copies leave out some clones; in studies compared against another copy, an unresolved V gene accounts for under half, and the cause of the remainder is not known. That table gives V, J and clone size, and the DNA gave D and trimming. For this sample there are 600,000 or so clones; over 11% appear just once. The ten largest clonotypes hold approximately 0.042% of the sample.

V is reduced by 0 bases and J by 4 bases, leaving a spacing of 11 bases between them. The cysteine opens and the phenylalanine closes a CDR3 of 15 amino acids. CDR3 DNA only is kept here, 45 bases in frame from base 1. The germline V gene provides CDR1 SGDLS and CDR2 YYNGEE. Specimen: naive CD4+ T cells from blood. What this sample's cell subset or site label stands for: true naive CD4+ T cells. The V and J genes are TRBV9 and TRBJ2-1, with TRBD1 as a weak D call on 6 bases. The TCR comes from a man younger than 30 with type 1 diabetes. In nucleotide form, the sequence is TGTGCCAGCAGCGTAGCTCCGGACAGATACAATGAGCAGTTCTTC. Its protein reads: CASSVAPDRYNEQFF.